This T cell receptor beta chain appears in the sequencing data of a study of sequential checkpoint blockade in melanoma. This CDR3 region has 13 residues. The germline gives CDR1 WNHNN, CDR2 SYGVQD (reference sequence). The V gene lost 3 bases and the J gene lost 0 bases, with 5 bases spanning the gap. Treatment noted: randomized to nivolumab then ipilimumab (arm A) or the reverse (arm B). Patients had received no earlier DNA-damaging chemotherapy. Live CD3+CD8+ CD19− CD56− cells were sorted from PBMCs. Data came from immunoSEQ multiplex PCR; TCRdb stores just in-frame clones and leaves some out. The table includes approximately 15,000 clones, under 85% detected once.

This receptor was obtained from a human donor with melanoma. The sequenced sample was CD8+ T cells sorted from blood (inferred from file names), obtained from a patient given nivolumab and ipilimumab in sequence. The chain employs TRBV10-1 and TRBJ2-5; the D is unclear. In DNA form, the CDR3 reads TGCGCCAGCAGTGATGTCTACCAAGAGACCCAGTACTTC. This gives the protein CASSDVYQETQYF.